A single sample gave rise to the 16 T cell receptor beta chains below, sequenced in a study of CD8 T cells in Susac syndrome. RNA in amounts of roughly 0.45 to 1 ug was reverse transcribed with random hexamers. TCRdb re-called the immunoSEQ multiplex PCR reads with MiXCR, one entry per CDR3 protein. The data show 190,000 or so distinct CDR3 sequences, around 93% seen once. Sequencing was carried out using CD4+ T cells from PBMCs. These receptors were obtained from a human donor with multiple sclerosis.

J is TRBJ1-2 and V is TRBV28; 7 bases agree with TRBD1. Germline values: CDR1 MDHEN, CDR2 SYDVKM. Trimming cost V 1 base and J 6 bases; bases outside gene matches: 5. The CDR3 runs to 14 residues. The CDR3 sequence: CASSLSGGRHGYTF. The DNA for the CDR3 is TGTGCCAGCAGTTTATCAGGGGGACGGCATGGCTACACCTTC.

The genes are TRBV30 and TRBJ1-2; unclear D gene. Between the trimmed V and J ends, which lost 0 bases and 8 bases, there was a span of 13 bases. CDR3 size: 13 residues. Germline V gives CDR1 GTSNPN, CDR2 SVGIG (reference sequence). Written as DNA, the CDR3 is TGTGCCTGGAGTGTGGGAGGGTTAGGGGGCTACACCTTC. Protein: CAWSVGGLGGYTF. The full variable domain, in which reference TRBV30 and TRBJ1-2 provide the parts outside the CDR3, is SQTIHQWPATLVQPVGSPLSLECTVEGTSNPNLYWYRQAAGRGLQLLFYSVGIGQISSEVPQNLSASRPQDRQFILSSKKLLLSDSGFYLCAWSVGGLGGYTFGSGTRLTVV.

The chain has TRBV11-2 and TRBJ2-7; 15 nucleotides match TRBD2. CDR3 length: 17 amino acids. The V gene end was trimmed by 3 bases and the J gene end by 2 bases; junction bases not matched to a gene: 5. From germline, CDR1 is SGHAT and CDR2 FQNNGV. The CDR3 loop is CASSFSRTSGGAYEQYF. The CDR3, as DNA: TGTGCCAGCAGCTTCAGTCGGACTAGCGGGGGGGCCTACGAGCAGTACTTC.

The gene calls are TRBV5-1 and TRBJ2-4, with D possibly matching TRBD1 (5 bases). Germline CDR1 and CDR2: SGHRS and YFSETQ. V dropped 2 bases and J dropped 7 bases, with 10 bases sitting between them. The CDR3 loop spans 13 amino acids. The DNA for the CDR3 is TGCGCCAGCAGCTTATCGGCAGGGAACATTCAGTACTTC. It encodes CASSLSAGNIQYF.

V usage is TRBV20-1 and J usage is TRBJ1-6, with a tentative D call TRBD1 (6 bases). The CDR3 has 18 amino acids. V was clipped by 0 bases and J by 5 bases, with 20 bases between them. CDR1 and CDR2 (germline): DFQATT, SNEGSKA (reference sequence). CDR3 in DNA: TGCAGTGCTAGAGAGGGCGCAAGGGGGAGTGGGAATAATTCACCCCTCCACTTT. As protein: CSAREGARGSGNNSPLHF.

The chain couples TRBV29-1 to TRBJ1-6; 8 nucleotides match TRBD1. This CDR3 region has 13 residues. Germline V gives CDR1 SQVTM, CDR2 ANQGSEA. After removal of 2 bases from V and 10 bases from J, the junction contained 4 bases not matched to a gene. The CDR3 region is CSVETGGGSPLHF. The CDR3 nucleotides are TGCAGCGTTGAAACAGGGGGGGGCTCACCCCTCCACTTT.

This chain's CDR3 is CASSSGTENTGELFF. The CDR3 DNA reads TGTGCCAGCAGTTCCGGGACAGAGAACACCGGGGAGCTGTTTTTT. This chain joins TRBV12-3 or TRBV12-4 and TRBJ2-2, with TRBD1 identical over 7 bases. The CDR3 extends over 15 amino acids. With V trimmed by 4 bases and J by 1 base, 3 bases remained unmatched.

The V and J genes are TRBV30 and TRBJ2-3; 12 bases agree with TRBD2. J lost 7 bases, V lost 2 bases, and 7 bases had no gene match. This CDR3 region has 15 residues. CDR1 is GTSNPN, CDR2 SVGIG, per germline (reference sequence). The CDR3 here is CAWSPGTSGLHTQYF. DNA of the CDR3: TGTGCCTGGAGTCCCGGGACTAGCGGGCTACATACGCAGTATTTT.

This chain joins TRBV27 and TRBJ2-5; D remains unclear. Trimming removed 8 bases at V and 3 bases at J, with 13 bases between. The V gene's germline CDR1 is MNHEY and CDR2 SMNVEV (reference sequence). The length of the CDR3 is 13 residues. CDR3 DNA: TGTGCCAGCGCCCGGAAGATAGAAGAGACCCAGTACTTC. Protein product: CASARKIEETQYF.

CDR3 protein: CASRWDQSNEQFF. CDR3 DNA: TGTGCCAGCCGCTGGGACCAAAGCAATGAGCAGTTCTTC. The chain links TRBV27 to TRBJ2-1, with D possibly being TRBD1 or TRBD2 (5 bases each). The germline V and J ends were trimmed by 8 bases and 6 bases, with 14 bases remaining between them. CDR3 length: 13 residues. Germline CDR1 MNHEY, CDR2 SMNVEV (reference sequence).

V is TRBV30 and J is TRBJ1-1, with D unclear. In germline, CDR1 is GTSNPN, CDR2 SVGIG (reference sequence). Deletions cut 5 bases from V and 1 base from J, with 17 bases between. This CDR3 contains 15 residues. CDR3 region: CAWAWRSGGNTEAFF. CDR3 in DNA: TGTGCCTGGGCATGGCGGTCAGGAGGGAACACTGAAGCTTTCTTT.

The rearrangement joins TRBV29-1 to TRBJ2-5, with D possibly matching TRBD1 (5 bases). Germline loops: CDR1 SQVTM, CDR2 ANQGSEA. The CDR3 length is 13 residues. Trimming stripped 4 bases from V and 0 bases from J, with 9 bases between. This CDR3 is CSVGRAYQETQYF. The CDR3 DNA reads as TGCAGCGTTGGCAGGGCGTACCAAGAGACCCAGTACTTC.

The CDR3 nucleotides are TGTGCCTGGAGTGTACTTCGGTGGGAGACCCAGTACTTC. This translates into CAWSVLRWETQYF. The genes are TRBV30 and TRBJ2-5, with unresolved D. Germline V gene data show CDR1 as GTSNPN and CDR2 as SVGIG (reference sequence). The CDR3 spans 13 residues. V was shortened by 0 bases and J by 5 bases, with 10 bases between the two germline ends.

This clonotype was detected once. The chain couples TRBV19 to TRBJ2-1, with unresolved D. Trimming shortened V by 3 bases and J by 7 bases, and 4 bases separated the two germline ends. CDR3 length: 11 amino acids. The germline CDR1 and CDR2 sequences are LNHDA and SQIVND (reference sequence). CDR3 sequence: CASSMRNEQFF. For the CDR3, the DNA is TGTGCCAGTAGTATGAGGAATGAGCAGTTCTTC.

This chain connects TRBV5-1 to TRBJ2-3; 9 bases are a match to TRBD2. The CDR3 is 16 residues long. With V trimmed by 3 bases and J by 2 bases, 7 bases remained unmatched. The germline CDR1 and CDR2 sequences are SGHRS and YFSETQ. The CDR3 nucleotides read TGCGCCAGCAGCTCGGGAGGCGGGGGGGCCACAGATACGCAGTATTTT. It encodes CASSSGGGGATDTQYF.

This chain connects TRBV20-1 to TRBJ2-2, with a tentative D call TRBD1 (7 bases). Between the trimmed V and J ends, which lost 5 bases and 7 bases, there was a span of 17 bases. This CDR3 has 14 amino acids. Germline V gives CDR1 DFQATT, CDR2 SNEGSKA (reference sequence). CDR3 protein: CSAPRTGDFGELFF. CDR3 DNA: TGCAGTGCTCCGCGCACAGGGGACTTCGGGGAGCTGTTTTTT.